This is a list of T cell receptor beta chains from one sample in a study of blood T cell repertoires in COVID-19. Only in-frame clones appear in the TCRdb table, and some are missing; sequencing was by immunoSEQ multiplex PCR. The data show approximately 260,000 clones, approximately 84% seen once. The sample comprised PBMCs or T cells enriched from blood (not recorded which). The receptors here all came from a man over 45 who had recovered from COVID-19. Each CDR3 is given with its conserved first and last residue. Each record gives: CDR3 length, D gene, J gene, V gene, clone size, CDR3 DNA, CDR3 protein. D genes are given only for firm matches. Only some rows state a clone size, as once, few, many or a class for expanded clones.

CDR3 length: 18
D gene: TRBD1
J gene: TRBJ1-1
V gene: TRBV27
clone size: NA
CDR3 DNA: TGTGCCAGCAACCCCATAGGCAGGGGGCTCCGGTTGGGGACTGAAGCTTTCTTT
CDR3 protein: CASNPIGRGLRLGTEAFF

CDR3 length: 15
D gene: TRBD1
J gene: TRBJ1-5
V gene: TRBV7-2
clone size: NA
CDR3 DNA: TGTGCCAGCAGCTCAGGGACAGTTAGCAATCAGCCCCAGCATTTT
CDR3 protein: CASSSGTVSNQPQHF

CDR3 length: 13
D gene: TRBD1
J gene: TRBJ2-1
V gene: TRBV10-3
clone size: NA
CDR3 DNA: TGTGCCATCAGTAGCGACAGGGACAATGAGCAGTTCTTC
CDR3 protein: CAISSDRDNEQFF

CDR3 length: 16
D gene: NA
J gene: TRBJ1-4
V gene: TRBV7-2
clone size: NA
CDR3 DNA: TGTGCCAGCAGCTTAGGGGGGACAACAACTAATGAAAAACTGTTTTTT
CDR3 protein: CASSLGGTTTNEKLFF

CDR3 length: 17
D gene: TRBD1
J gene: TRBJ1-2
V gene: TRBV7-8
clone size: NA
CDR3 DNA: TGTGCCAGCAGCTTAATAAATCCGGGACAGGGACTCTATGGCTACACCTTC
CDR3 protein: CASSLINPGQGLYGYTF

CDR3 length: 13
D gene: NA
J gene: TRBJ2-5
V gene: TRBV7-2
clone size: NA
CDR3 DNA: TGTGCCAGCAGCTTGAGGCCCCAAGAGACCCAGTACTTC
CDR3 protein: CASSLRPQETQYF

CDR3 length: 15
D gene: TRBD2
J gene: TRBJ2-7
V gene: TRBV3-1/TRBV3-2
clone size: NA
CDR3 DNA: TGTGCCAGCAGCCAAGCACATAGCGGGAGCTACGAGCAGTACTTC
CDR3 protein: CASSQAHSGSYEQYF

CDR3 length: 16
D gene: TRBD2
J gene: TRBJ2-5
V gene: TRBV5-1
clone size: NA
CDR3 DNA: TGCGCCAGCAGCTTGGCGCTAGCGGGGGTTGGAGAGACCCAGTACTTC
CDR3 protein: CASSLALAGVGETQYF

CDR3 length: 14
D gene: TRBD1
J gene: TRBJ1-5
V gene: TRBV24-1
clone size: NA
CDR3 DNA: TGTGCCACCGGGGGGACAGGGTTCAATCAGCCCCAGCATTTT
CDR3 protein: CATGGTGFNQPQHF

CDR3 length: 14
D gene: TRBD1
J gene: TRBJ1-5
V gene: TRBV28
clone size: once
CDR3 DNA: TGTGCCAGCAGTTTACCCGGGACAGATCAGCCCCAGCATTTT
CDR3 protein: CASSLPGTDQPQHF

CDR3 length: 15
D gene: TRBD2
J gene: TRBJ2-7
V gene: TRBV19
clone size: NA
CDR3 DNA: TGTGCCAGTAGTATAGTTACTAGCGGAACCTACGAGCAGTACTTC
CDR3 protein: CASSIVTSGTYEQYF

CDR3 length: 13
D gene: NA
J gene: TRBJ1-1
V gene: TRBV18
clone size: few
CDR3 DNA: TGTGCCAGCTCACCACAGGAGGGCACTGAAGCTTTCTTT
CDR3 protein: CASSPQEGTEAFF

CDR3 length: 13
D gene: NA
J gene: TRBJ1-5
V gene: TRBV9
clone size: NA
CDR3 DNA: TGTGCCAGCAGCGCCCAGGATGTTCAGCCCCAGCATTTT
CDR3 protein: CASSAQDVQPQHF

CDR3 length: 15
D gene: NA
J gene: TRBJ2-2
V gene: TRBV15
clone size: NA
CDR3 DNA: TGTGCCACCAGCAGAGACAGGGTTCGGTCCGGGGAGCTGTTTTTT
CDR3 protein: CATSRDRVRSGELFF

CDR3 length: 17
D gene: TRBD1
J gene: TRBJ1-1
V gene: TRBV3-1/TRBV3-2
clone size: NA
CDR3 DNA: TGTGCCAGCAGCCCCCCCTCCAGGGGGTGGGGGAACACTGAAGCTTTCTTT
CDR3 protein: CASSPPSRGWGNTEAFF

CDR3 length: 10
D gene: NA
J gene: TRBJ1-2
V gene: TRBV28
clone size: NA
CDR3 DNA: TGTGCCAGCAGTTCCATCGGCTACACCTTC
CDR3 protein: CASSSIGYTF

CDR3 length: 13
D gene: NA
J gene: TRBJ1-1
V gene: TRBV11-3
clone size: few
CDR3 DNA: TGTGCCAGCAGCCCGGACAGTGGGGCTGAAGCTTTCTTT
CDR3 protein: CASSPDSGAEAFF

CDR3 length: 14
D gene: NA
J gene: TRBJ2-2
V gene: TRBV7-3
clone size: NA
CDR3 DNA: TGTGCCAGCAGCTTAATACAGAACACCGGGGAGCTGTTTTTT
CDR3 protein: CASSLIQNTGELFF

CDR3 length: 15
D gene: TRBD1
J gene: TRBJ1-2
V gene: TRBV11-2
clone size: NA
CDR3 DNA: TGTGCCAGCAGCTTAGAGGGACAGGGAAGTCGGGGCTACACCTTC
CDR3 protein: CASSLEGQGSRGYTF

CDR3 length: 16
D gene: NA
J gene: TRBJ2-3
V gene: TRBV21-1
clone size: NA
CDR3 DNA: TGTGCCAGCAGCGCCCCCCCGCGGGGGCCAGTAGATACGCAGTATTTT
CDR3 protein: CASSAPPRGPVDTQYF

CDR3 length: 14
D gene: NA
J gene: TRBJ1-1
V gene: TRBV27
clone size: NA
CDR3 DNA: TGTGCCAGCAGTATGACGTGGAGAGGAACTGAAGCTTTCTTT
CDR3 protein: CASSMTWRGTEAFF

CDR3 length: 15
D gene: TRBD2
J gene: TRBJ2-1
V gene: TRBV29-1
clone size: NA
CDR3 DNA: TGCAGCGACTCCCCCGGACTAGCGGGGTGGGATGAGCAGTTCTTC
CDR3 protein: CSDSPGLAGWDEQFF

CDR3 length: 13
D gene: NA
J gene: TRBJ2-1
V gene: TRBV5-4
clone size: NA
CDR3 DNA: TGTGCCAGCAGCTCCGACCCTGCGGATGAGCAGTTCTTC
CDR3 protein: CASSSDPADEQFF

CDR3 length: 14
D gene: NA
J gene: TRBJ2-7
V gene: TRBV3-1/TRBV3-2
clone size: NA
CDR3 DNA: TGTGCCAGCAGCTCGGGACTCAGCTCCTACGAGCAGTACTTC
CDR3 protein: CASSSGLSSYEQYF

CDR3 length: 13
D gene: TRBD2
J gene: TRBJ2-1
V gene: TRBV28
clone size: once
CDR3 DNA: TGTGCCACAGGACTAGGACGCGGGGAGGGTCAGTTCTTC
CDR3 protein: CATGLGRGEGQFF

CDR3 length: 14
D gene: NA
J gene: TRBJ1-4
V gene: TRBV4-1
clone size: NA
CDR3 DNA: TGCGCCAGCAGGCCAACAGCCTCTAATGAAAAACTGTTTTTT
CDR3 protein: CASRPTASNEKLFF

CDR3 length: 15
D gene: TRBD2
J gene: TRBJ2-1
V gene: TRBV3-1/TRBV3-2
clone size: NA
CDR3 DNA: TGTGCCAGCAGCCTGACACTAGCGGGAAACAATGAGCAGTTCTTC
CDR3 protein: CASSLTLAGNNEQFF

CDR3 length: 15
D gene: TRBD1
J gene: TRBJ2-3
V gene: TRBV4-1
clone size: NA
CDR3 DNA: TGCGCCAGCAGCCGGGACAGCGCGCGAGCAGATACGCAGTATTTT
CDR3 protein: CASSRDSARADTQYF

CDR3 length: 14
D gene: TRBD1
J gene: TRBJ1-1
V gene: TRBV6-1
clone size: NA
CDR3 DNA: TGTGCCAGCAGTGAGACAGGGACTAACACTGAAGCTTTCTTT
CDR3 protein: CASSETGTNTEAFF

CDR3 length: 13
D gene: NA
J gene: TRBJ2-7
V gene: TRBV7-8
clone size: NA
CDR3 DNA: TGTGCCAGCAGCTTAATGGCCGCCTACGAGCAGTACTTC
CDR3 protein: CASSLMAAYEQYF

CDR3 length: 15
D gene: TRBD1
J gene: TRBJ2-7
V gene: TRBV11-3
clone size: NA
CDR3 DNA: TGTGCCAGCAGCCCCCGCGGACAGGGTTCCGACGAGCAGTACTTC
CDR3 protein: CASSPRGQGSDEQYF

CDR3 length: 14
D gene: TRBD2
J gene: TRBJ2-5
V gene: TRBV7-2
clone size: NA
CDR3 DNA: TGTGCCAGCAGCTTAGAGGGACTATTGGAGACCCAGTACTTC
CDR3 protein: CASSLEGLLETQYF

CDR3 length: 16
D gene: NA
J gene: TRBJ1-2
V gene: TRBV7-8
clone size: NA
CDR3 DNA: TGTGCCAGCAGCTTAGCGCGGGGAGCAAGCAACTATGGCTACACCTTC
CDR3 protein: CASSLARGASNYGYTF

CDR3 length: 16
D gene: TRBD2
J gene: TRBJ2-1
V gene: TRBV6-2/TRBV6-3
clone size: NA
CDR3 DNA: TGTGCCAGCAGTCCCTCCCAAGCGGGAGTCGCCAATGAGCAGTTCTTC
CDR3 protein: CASSPSQAGVANEQFF

CDR3 length: 14
D gene: NA
J gene: TRBJ1-5
V gene: TRBV4-2
clone size: once
CDR3 DNA: TGTGCCAGCAGCCAAAACGTGGAGAATCAGCCCCAGCATTTT
CDR3 protein: CASSQNVENQPQHF

CDR3 length: 17
D gene: TRBD1
J gene: TRBJ1-2
V gene: TRBV3-1/TRBV3-2
clone size: few
CDR3 DNA: TGTGCCAGCAGCCAAGAAGGGTCGGGGACAGCTAACTATGGCTACACCTTC
CDR3 protein: CASSQEGSGTANYGYTF

CDR3 length: 14
D gene: NA
J gene: TRBJ1-1
V gene: TRBV14
clone size: NA
CDR3 DNA: TGTGCCAGCAGCCGCCTTCAGGTTAGCACTGAAGCTTTCTTT
CDR3 protein: CASSRLQVSTEAFF

CDR3 length: 14
D gene: TRBD1
J gene: TRBJ1-6
V gene: TRBV30
clone size: once
CDR3 DNA: TGTGCCTGGAGACAGGGGGCTAATAATTCACCCCTCCACTTT
CDR3 protein: CAWRQGANNSPLHF

CDR3 length: 15
D gene: NA
J gene: TRBJ2-2
V gene: TRBV7-3
clone size: NA
CDR3 DNA: TGTGCCAGCAGCGCCGGGGGACTGTACACCGGGGAGCTGTTTTTT
CDR3 protein: CASSAGGLYTGELFF

CDR3 length: 15
D gene: TRBD2
J gene: TRBJ2-7
V gene: TRBV4-3
clone size: NA
CDR3 DNA: TGCGCCAGCAGCCCGGGACTAGCGGGAGGGCCCAAGCAGTACTTC
CDR3 protein: CASSPGLAGGPKQYF

CDR3 length: 14
D gene: NA
J gene: TRBJ2-1
V gene: TRBV11-3
clone size: NA
CDR3 DNA: TGTGCCAGCAGCCTCGTAGGCCCTGGGAGTGAGCAGTTCTTC
CDR3 protein: CASSLVGPGSEQFF

CDR3 length: 15
D gene: TRBD2
J gene: TRBJ2-1
V gene: TRBV7-6
clone size: NA
CDR3 DNA: TGTGCCAGCAGCTTAAACCTAGCGGAATACAATGAGCAGTTCTTC
CDR3 protein: CASSLNLAEYNEQFF

CDR3 length: 17
D gene: NA
J gene: TRBJ2-3
V gene: TRBV12-5
clone size: NA
CDR3 DNA: TGTGCTAGTGGTCCCGGACTCGTCCCAGCTGGCGCAGATACGCAGTATTTT
CDR3 protein: CASGPGLVPAGADTQYF

CDR3 length: 14
D gene: NA
J gene: TRBJ1-1
V gene: TRBV7-2
clone size: NA
CDR3 DNA: TGTGCCACCTCCGGAGGACGGTTGAACACTGAAGCTTTCTTT
CDR3 protein: CATSGGRLNTEAFF

CDR3 length: 17
D gene: TRBD2
J gene: TRBJ2-5
V gene: TRBV7-9
clone size: NA
CDR3 DNA: TGTGCCAGCAGCTTAGGTGGACTAGTGAGAACACAAGAGACCCAGTACTTC
CDR3 protein: CASSLGGLVRTQETQYF

CDR3 length: 16
D gene: NA
J gene: TRBJ2-7
V gene: TRBV7-9
clone size: NA
CDR3 DNA: TGTGCCAGCAGCTTAGTGTGGCCCCGTGGTCCATACGAGCAGTACTTC
CDR3 protein: CASSLVWPRGPYEQYF